The clone carrying this TCR beta chain was seen many times. Its antigen is unidentified. The sample belongs to a study of T cells in Graves' hyperthyroidism and ophthalmopathy. Overall study findings and caveats: Progression to ophthalmopathy was predicted a median of approximately 6.4 months early.

There were TCR beta CDR3 regions amplified from RNA transcripts. In the first-round RT-PCR of the TCR CDR3, the HTBI primer set was used. TCRdb ran MiXCR on the multiplex PCR reads and lists one entry per CDR3 protein. The repertoire holds fewer than 400,000 distinct CDR3 sequences, with more than 12% as singletons. The CDR3 spans 15 residues. Trimming at V came to 6 bases and at J to 5 bases, leaving 9 bases not matched to a gene. CDR1 and CDR2 from the germline V gene are MNHNS and SASEGT. This chain connects TRBV6-1 to TRBJ2-7; 11 bases line up with TRBD1. This sequence originates from a man aged 50 or older with Graves' ophthalmopathy. The sample taken for sequencing was blood. The CDR3 region has the DNA TGTGCCAGCAGGCGGACAGGGGGCGACGTCCACGAGCAGTACTTC. Amino acids: CASRRTGGDVHEQYF.